This TCR beta chain was documented in a study of shared clonotypes between healthy human individuals. Study context: Aged between 18 and 49, the donors were two women and a few men. Overall study findings and caveats: Few donors restricted represented genetic and exposure-history diversity.

Genomic DNA from each subset was divided evenly over several immunoSEQ plates. The protocol was immunoSEQ multiplex PCR, while the TCRdb copy is restricted to in-frame clones and leaves out a portion. This table has approximately 500,000 clones, around 73% appearing once. V lost 1 base and J 2 bases, leaving 12 bases between the germline ends. This CDR3 has 15 amino acids. Germline-derived CDR1 and CDR2 are MNHNS and SASEGT. In regard to this clone: Antigen unknown.

The chain couples TRBV6-1 to TRBJ2-7; D gene unclear. Source material: PBMCs. The receptor was derived from a woman in her thirties or forties in good health. Some clones in this sample may be carry-over from other donors' samples. CDR3 sequence: CASSEGAPIPYEQYF. Written as DNA, the CDR3 is TGTGCCAGCAGTGAAGGGGCACCCATTCCCTACGAGCAGTACTTC.